Listed below are T cell receptor beta chains from one sample, sequenced in a study of blood T cell repertoires in COVID-19. Sequenced by immunoSEQ multiplex PCR; TCRdb stores in-frame clones only, minus some. The table has 55,000 to 60,000 clones, about 83% seen once. Sequencing was done on a sample of peripheral blood. All receptors come from a man in his forties with active COVID-19. Both conserved end residues are part of each CDR3. The D gene is left open where the match is weak. Expanded clones are given a class, and other clones once, few, many or no size at all.

size	V	D	J	CDR3	DNA
.	TRBV10-3	TRBD2	TRBJ2-3	CAIKGAAREFRDTQYF	TGTGCCATCAAAGGGGCCGCGCGGGAGTTCCGAGATACGCAGTATTTT
.	TRBV30	.	TRBJ2-4	CAWRQTPSKNIQYF	TGTGCCTGGAGACAGACACCCTCCAAAAACATTCAGTACTTC
.	TRBV7-8	.	TRBJ1-1	CASSLTGVSTEAFF	TGTGCCAGCAGCTTAACGGGGGTATCGACTGAAGCTTTCTTT
few	TRBV4-1	.	TRBJ1-2	CASSQDLGRLSSDGYTF	TGCGCCAGCAGCCAAGATCTGGGCAGGTTAAGTAGCGATGGCTACACCTTC
.	TRBV11-2	TRBD2	TRBJ2-1	CASSSPGTSGRDNEQFF	TGTGCCAGCAGCTCCCCCGGGACTAGCGGGAGGGACAATGAGCAGTTCTTC
.	TRBV19	.	TRBJ2-2	CAGAGPGGTGELFF	TGTGCCGGGGCCGGCCCAGGGGGGACCGGGGAGCTGTTTTTT
.	TRBV5-1	.	TRBJ2-1	CASSLELRSDEQFF	TGCGCCAGCAGCTTGGAACTACGCTCCGATGAGCAGTTCTTC
.	TRBV9	TRBD1	TRBJ1-2	CASSPMGQDYGYTF	TGTGCCAGCAGCCCGATGGGACAGGACTATGGCTACACCTTC
.	TRBV6-5	.	TRBJ2-7	CASSFFRDSSSYEQYF	TGTGCCAGCAGTTTCTTCCGGGACTCCAGCTCCTACGAGCAGTACTTC
.	TRBV19	.	TRBJ1-3	CASRTPGRGLSGNTIYF	TGTGCCAGTAGAACTCCCGGGAGGGGACTCTCTGGAAACACCATATATTTT
.	TRBV10-1	TRBD2	TRBJ2-2	CASSEASGNTGELFF	TGCGCCAGCAGTGAGGCTAGCGGTAACACCGGGGAGCTGTTTTTT
.	TRBV19	TRBD1	TRBJ1-6	CASSDRATGTAYNSPLHF	TGTGCCAGTAGCGACAGGGCGACGGGGACCGCCTATAATTCACCCCTCCACTTT
.	TRBV3-1/TRBV3-2	.	TRBJ2-7	CASSQAAASSYEQYF	TGTGCCAGCAGCCAAGCCGCGGCGAGCTCCTACGAGCAGTACTTC
.	TRBV9	.	TRBJ2-2	CASSLRTENTGELFF	TGTGCCAGCAGCCTCCGGACTGAGAACACCGGGGAGCTGTTTTTT
.	TRBV27	.	TRBJ1-5	CASSSGTGNQPQHF	TGTGCCAGCAGTAGCGGGACGGGGAATCAGCCCCAGCATTTT
.	TRBV29-1	TRBD2	TRBJ2-7	CSVPTGKLAGAGYEQYF	TGCAGCGTCCCTACCGGGAAGCTAGCGGGAGCAGGCTACGAGCAGTACTTC
.	TRBV7-6	.	TRBJ1-6	CASSSSLGNANSPLHF	TGTGCCAGCAGCTCCTCCTTGGGCAATGCGAATTCACCCCTCCACTTT
.	TRBV5-1	TRBD2	TRBJ2-2	CASSSGLAGELTGELFF	TGCGCCAGCAGCTCTGGGCTAGCGGGAGAATTAACCGGGGAGCTGTTTTTT
once	TRBV19	TRBD1	TRBJ2-7	CASSPGTVTYEQYF	TGTGCCAGTAGTCCCGGGACAGTGACCTACGAGCAGTACTTC
few	TRBV10-1	TRBD1	TRBJ2-7	CASSETGGYEQYF	TGCGCCAGCAGTGAGACAGGGGGGTACGAGCAGTACTTC
.	TRBV5-1	TRBD1	TRBJ1-2	CASSLVHPGQLNYGYTF	TGCGCCAGCAGCCTCGTGCATCCGGGACAGCTTAACTATGGCTACACCTTC
.	TRBV19	TRBD1	TRBJ1-5	CATGTGDSNQPQHF	TGTGCCACCGGGACAGGGGATAGCAATCAGCCCCAGCATTTT
.	TRBV21-1	.	TRBJ1-2	CASSKAPGDCLYGYTF	TGTGCCAGCAGCAAAGCCCCGGGGGATTGTCTCTATGGCTACACCTTC
.	TRBV5-6	.	TRBJ1-2	CASSFPGVNYGYTF	TGTGCCAGCAGCTTTCCAGGGGTAAACTATGGCTACACCTTC
.	TRBV7-3	TRBD1	TRBJ2-7	CASIWDRTKPSYEQYF	TGTGCCAGCATCTGGGACAGGACAAAGCCTTCCTACGAGCAGTACTTC
.	TRBV6-1	TRBD2	TRBJ2-5	CASSERREFPETQYF	TGTGCCAGCAGTGAACGGCGGGAGTTCCCAGAGACCCAGTACTTC
.	TRBV30	TRBD1	TRBJ2-3	CAWGTGRTDTQYF	TGTGCCTGGGGGACAGGACGCACAGATACGCAGTATTTT
few	TRBV6-5	TRBD1	TRBJ1-2	CASKRTGGALAGYTF	TGTGCCAGCAAAAGGACAGGGGGCGCTTTGGCCGGCTACACCTTC
.	TRBV5-1	TRBD2	TRBJ2-2	CASSPLAGGTTGELFF	TGCGCCAGCAGCCCCCTAGCGGGAGGAACGACCGGGGAGCTGTTTTTT
.	TRBV24-1	TRBD1	TRBJ2-2	CATSERDRGHNRTGELFF	TGTGCCACCAGTGAGCGGGACAGGGGGCATAATCGCACCGGGGAGCTGTTTTTT
.	TRBV27	.	TRBJ2-7	CASSLSSVEDNSYEQYF	TGTGCCAGCAGTTTATCCTCGGTAGAGGATAACTCCTACGAGCAGTACTTC
.	TRBV28	TRBD1	TRBJ1-6	CASSFGTGDHVLNSPLHF	TGTGCCAGCAGTTTCGGGACAGGGGATCACGTCCTTAATTCACCCCTCCACTTT
.	TRBV18	.	TRBJ2-3	CASSPGQSTDTQYF	TGTGCCAGCTCACCTGGACAGAGCACAGATACGCAGTATTTT
.	TRBV9	.	TRBJ2-7	CASSAGDSSLREQYF	TGTGCCAGCAGCGCGGGGGACAGCTCACTAAGGGAGCAGTACTTC